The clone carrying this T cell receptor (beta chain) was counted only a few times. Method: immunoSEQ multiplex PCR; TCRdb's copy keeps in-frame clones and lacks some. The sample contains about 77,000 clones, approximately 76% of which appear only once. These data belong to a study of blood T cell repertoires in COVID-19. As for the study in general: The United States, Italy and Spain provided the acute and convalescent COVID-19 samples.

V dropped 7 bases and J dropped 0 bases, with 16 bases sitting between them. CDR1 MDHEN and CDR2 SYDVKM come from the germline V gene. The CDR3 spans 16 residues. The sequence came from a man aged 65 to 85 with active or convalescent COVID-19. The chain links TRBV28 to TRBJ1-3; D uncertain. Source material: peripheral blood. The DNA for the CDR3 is TGTGCCAGCATCCCGGCAGGTACAACCTCTGGAAACACCATATATTTT. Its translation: CASIPAGTTSGNTIYF.